This paragraph covers one T cell receptor (beta chain) sequence. The sample is drawn from a study of T cell changes during pregnancy in multiple sclerosis. The CDR3 has 15 amino acids. In germline, CDR1 is SGHVS, CDR2 FNYEAQ. The V gene end was trimmed by 5 bases and the J gene end by 4 bases; junction bases not matched to a gene: 6. TCRdb keeps only in-frame clones here, not all; method: immunoSEQ multiplex PCR. The repertoire holds about 67,000 clones, with approximately 93% as singletons. The receptor comes from a female donor with multiple sclerosis, enrolled in a pregnancy study. The chain has TRBV7-6 and TRBJ2-1; TRBD1 agrees at 9 bases. The input for sequencing was peripheral blood, taken in the second trimester of pregnancy. This CDR3 reads CASSLTGGSYNEQFF. The CDR3 DNA follows: TGTGCCAGCAGCCTGACAGGGGGATCATACAATGAGCAGTTCTTC.